The 8 T cell receptor beta chains below come from one sample, sequenced in a study of T-cell reconstitution after alpha-beta-depleted transplantation in children. Researchers prepared the TCRbeta library using unique molecular identifiers, the study reports. TCRdb fed the PCR reads into MiXCR, producing one record per CDR3 protein. The sample lists a few hundred thousand distinct CDR3 sequences; 27% were seen once. The input for sequencing was PBMCs, taken before TCRalphabeta/CD19-depleted stem cell transplant. The receptors were sampled from a boy younger than two with Wiskott-Aldrich syndrome, due to receive a stem cell transplant.

The V call is TRBV6-5, the J call TRBJ2-1; 8 nucleotides agree with TRBD2. The germline gives CDR1 MNHEY, CDR2 SVGAGI. The V segment lost 0 bases and the J segment 3 bases; nucleotides outside the gene matches: 4. This CDR3 region has 16 residues. DNA of the CDR3: TGTGCCAGCAGTTACTCGGTGGGACTAGGCTACAATGAGCAGTTCTTC. Encoded protein: CASSYSVGLGYNEQFF.

The rearrangement joins TRBV7-2 to TRBJ2-7; 8 nucleotides align to TRBD1. The V gene end was trimmed by 6 bases and the J gene end by 3 bases; junction bases not matched to a gene: 7. From germline, CDR1 is SGHTA and CDR2 FQGNSA. CDR3 size: 14 residues. DNA for the CDR3: TGTGCCAGCAGTTCTCACAGGGGGAACTACGAGCAGTACTTC. This gives the protein CASSSHRGNYEQYF.

The rearrangement uses TRBV9 and TRBJ2-5; TRBD2 aligns across 12 bases. The CDR3 contains 16 residues. Per germline, CDR1 SGDLS and CDR2 YYNGEE. With 0 bases clipped from V and 5 bases from J, the junction kept 5 bases outside the gene matches. The CDR3, as DNA: TGTGCCAGCAGCGTAGCTAGCGGGAGGGCCCGGGAGACCCAGTACTTC. Translating it yields CASSVASGRARETQYF.

The rearrangement links TRBV5-1 to TRBJ2-7; D remains unclear. Trimming shortened V by 0 bases and J by 7 bases, and 17 bases separated the two germline ends. The germline CDR1 and CDR2 sequences are SGHRS and YFSETQ. The CDR3 runs to 15 residues. This CDR3 is CASSLGPAWLLEQYF. The DNA of the CDR3 is TGCGCCAGCAGCTTGGGGCCCGCTTGGCTTTTAGAGCAGTACTTC.

J is TRBJ1-2 and V is TRBV20-1; unclear D gene. CDR1 is DFQATT, CDR2 SNEGSKA, per germline (reference sequence). CDR3 size: 15 residues. The V and J ends lost 0 bases and 4 bases respectively, with 15 bases between them. This CDR3 is CSARDFKGWSYGYTF. The CDR3 nucleotides read TGCAGTGCTAGAGATTTTAAGGGTTGGAGCTATGGCTACACCTTC.

The J gene is TRBJ1-2, the V gene TRBV13; TRBD1 matches 7 bases. CDR3 length: 15 amino acids. Germline lookup yields CDR1 PRHDT and CDR2 FYEKMQ (reference sequence). Trimming cost V 2 bases and J 0 bases; bases outside gene matches: 3. CDR3 DNA sequence: TGTGCCAGCAGCTTATCTGACAGGGCTAACTATGGCTACACCTTC. It encodes CASSLSDRANYGYTF.

A word on this clonotype: At one end the junction does not follow the germline gene, possibly because of a read error. V usage is TRBV7-2 and J usage is TRBJ2-1, with 7 positions matching TRBD2. Germline V gives CDR1 SGHTA, CDR2 FQGNSA. The CDR3 contains 14 residues. CDR3 coding DNA: TGTGCCAGCAGCTACCGGGACTATTACAATGATCAGTTCTTC. Protein sequence: CASSYRDYYNDQFF.

In its sample, this clonotype was seen many times. Here the CDR3 DNA reads TGTGCCAGCAGCCCAGGGGTGAACAATGAGCAGTTCTTC. As protein: CASSPGVNNEQFF. The chain uses TRBV7-3 and TRBJ2-1, with a tentative D call TRBD1 (6 bases). V lost 5 bases to trimming and J lost 5 bases, with 10 bases between them. This CDR3 is 13 amino acids long. Germline V lookup: CDR1 SGHTA, CDR2 FQGTGA.